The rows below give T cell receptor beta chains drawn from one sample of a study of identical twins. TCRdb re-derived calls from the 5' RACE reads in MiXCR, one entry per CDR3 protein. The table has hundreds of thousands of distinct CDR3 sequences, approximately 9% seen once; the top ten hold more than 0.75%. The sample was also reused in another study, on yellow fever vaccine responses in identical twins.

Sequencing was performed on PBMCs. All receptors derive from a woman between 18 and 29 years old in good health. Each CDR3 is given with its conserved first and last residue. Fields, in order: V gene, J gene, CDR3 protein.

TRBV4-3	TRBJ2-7	CASSQGRQGESYEQYF
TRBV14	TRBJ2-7	CASSLRTSGDAYEQYF
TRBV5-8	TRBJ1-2	CASAVRPRPEGYTF
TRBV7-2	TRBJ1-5	CASSLEGGLSNQPQHF
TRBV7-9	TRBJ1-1	CASSFRHGSTEAFF
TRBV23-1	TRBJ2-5	CASSQLRTDKETQYF
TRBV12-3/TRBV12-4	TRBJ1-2	CASIDSDRRNYGYTF
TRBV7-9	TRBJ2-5	CASSFIRGGETQYF
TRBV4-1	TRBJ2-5	CASSQAGGETQYF
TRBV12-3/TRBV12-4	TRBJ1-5	CASRPHREEQPQHF
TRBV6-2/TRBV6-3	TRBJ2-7	CASRRTGTYEQYF
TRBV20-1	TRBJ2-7	CSARDRERGYEQYF
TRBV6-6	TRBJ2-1	CASLAESRNEQFF
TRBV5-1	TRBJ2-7	CASSLGGRNYEQYF
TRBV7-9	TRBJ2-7	CASSGRDRTYEQYF
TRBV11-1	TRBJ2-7	CASSGGIVEQYF
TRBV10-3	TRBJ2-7	CAISEEFSGPYEQYF
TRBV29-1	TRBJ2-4	CSVGQGAGNIQYF
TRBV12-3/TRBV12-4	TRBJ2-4	CAFSQALGGKNIQYF
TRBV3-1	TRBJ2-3	CASTKLDSGTDTQYF
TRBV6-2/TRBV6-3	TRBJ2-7	CASSHQSGTPSYEQYF
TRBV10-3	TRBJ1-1	CAITSGNGNTEAFF
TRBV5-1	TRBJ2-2	CASSQGLAGASTGELFF
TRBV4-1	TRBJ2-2	CASSQELAYTNTGELFF
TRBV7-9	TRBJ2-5	CASSHSRGLGETQYF
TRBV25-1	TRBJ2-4	CASSEGIYREAKNIQYF
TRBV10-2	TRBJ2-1	CAGWTSGYNEQFF